Following are 3 T cell receptor beta chains from one sample sequenced in a study of T cells in Graves' hyperthyroidism and ophthalmopathy. Amplified TCR beta CDR3 regions came from RNA transcripts. HTBI primers drove first-round RT-PCR of the TCR CDR3. TCRdb called the multiplex PCR reads again in MiXCR, with one record for every CDR3 protein. The sample records about 280,000 distinct CDR3 sequences, less than 30% being singletons. The source material was blood. These receptors all come from a man between 40 and 49 years old with Graves' hyperthyroidism that later progressed to Graves' ophthalmopathy.

The chain is built from TRBV20-1 and TRBJ2-5; no firm D call. Germline lookup yields CDR1 DFQATT and CDR2 SNEGSKA (reference sequence). The germline V and J ends were trimmed by 4 bases and 2 bases, with 2 bases remaining between them. The CDR3 extends over 10 amino acids. The CDR3 sequence is CSAMQETQYF. CDR3 DNA: TGCAGTGCTATGCAAGAGACCCAGTACTTC.

This clonotype was counted only a few times. This chain uses TRBV11-2 with TRBJ1-6; D is unclear. Trimming removed 5 bases at V and 10 bases at J, with 9 bases between. CDR1 and CDR2 from the germline V gene are SGHAT and FQNNGV. The CDR3 length is 12 residues. The CDR3 loop reads CASSPPESPLHF. The CDR3, as DNA: TGTGCCAGCAGCCCGCCGGAATCACCCCTCCACTTT.

This clonotype was detected many times. The CDR3 region is CATSDARENTEAFF. The CDR3 coding sequence is TGTGCCACCAGTGACGCCAGGGAGAACACTGAAGCTTTCTTT. The V and J genes are TRBV24-1 and TRBJ1-1; D may be TRBD1 (5 bases). The CDR3 is 14 residues long. V gave up 4 bases and J gave up 1 base, with 9 bases separating them. Germline V CDR1 and CDR2: KGHDR, SFDVKD.